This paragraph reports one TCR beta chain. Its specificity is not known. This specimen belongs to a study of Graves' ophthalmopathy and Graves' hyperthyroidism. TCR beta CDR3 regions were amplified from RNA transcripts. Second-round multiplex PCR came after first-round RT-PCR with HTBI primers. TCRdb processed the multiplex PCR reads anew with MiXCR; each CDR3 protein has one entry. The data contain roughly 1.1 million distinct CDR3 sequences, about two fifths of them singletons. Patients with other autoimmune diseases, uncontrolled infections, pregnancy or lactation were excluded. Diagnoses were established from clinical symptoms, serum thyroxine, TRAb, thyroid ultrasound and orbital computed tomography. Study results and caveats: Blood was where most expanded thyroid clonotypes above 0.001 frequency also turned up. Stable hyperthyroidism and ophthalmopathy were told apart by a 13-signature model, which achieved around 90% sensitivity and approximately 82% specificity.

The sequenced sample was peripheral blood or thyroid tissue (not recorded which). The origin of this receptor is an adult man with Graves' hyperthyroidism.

CDR3 residues: CASRVVGGGPGEQYF. In nucleotides, the CDR3 is TGTGCCAGCAGAGTAGTAGGTGGAGGTCCGGGCGAGCAGTACTTC. V is TRBV6-6 and J is TRBJ2-7, with D possibly being TRBD2 (5 bases). The CDR3 spans 15 residues. Per germline, CDR1 MNHNY and CDR2 SVGAGI (reference sequence). Trimming shortened V by 6 bases and J by 6 bases, and 21 bases separated the two germline ends.